This T cell receptor (beta chain) was recorded in a study of cytomegalovirus exposure and HLA in healthy donors (dated by TCRdb to between 2016 and 2019). Some background on the complete study: An earlier analysis of several hundred of the donors reported roughly 300 Gb of sequence data and 100 million to 120 million unique TCR beta sequences obtained from around 190 million T cells. An early release that covered roughly 600 HLA-typed donors contained around 300 gigabases of sequencing data and roughly 84 million unique TCR sequences. Of the approximately 400 genotyped donors, 65% to 90% fell in the genetic ancestry cluster associated with self-reported Caucasian donors. The study was designed to test whether signatures of past pathogen exposure could be identified by cataloging public T cell receptors. The T cell repertoires of several hundred subjects were profiled by immunosequencing and related to cytomegalovirus serostatus. Along with the roughly 700-subject first cohort, a separate validation cohort of roughly 110 different subjects was used. To predict cytomegalovirus infection status, the study brought together high-throughput TCR immunosequencing, statistical association of individual TCRs with disease status, and machine learning. To study patterns of TCR occurrence, a later analysis re-analyzed previously published TCR beta repertoires from 666 donors and added high-resolution HLA genotyping. Rather than using new phenotypic data, the later analysis identified candidate immune exposures from TCR beta sequences and from how often those sequences occurred across donors. An earlier analysis of approximately 640 of the donors applied high-throughput TCR beta sequencing to assess whether each TCR beta V gene segment acted as functional or pseudogenic. Alongside the repertoire data, information on donor age, sex, ethnicity and CMV serostatus was compiled. Genome-wide SNP genotypes for about 60% of the 666 donors were used in a later genetic analysis, which treated that subset as a discovery cohort. All discovery cohort repertoires had been generated on a single sequencing platform. HLA typing included class I and class II loci at four-digit resolution. The number of donors typed differed by locus, with roughly 620-630 for A, B, C, DRB1 and DQB1, 522 for DQA1, about 610 for DPA1, and some 470 for DPB1. Because of strong linkage in the cohort, five DR-DQ haplotypes were treated as single units for association and clustering. Among almost 400 genotyped donors of the cohort, an average of about 240,000 unique TCR beta nucleotide sequences were sequenced per donor, roughly 18% of them non-productive. General conclusions and limits of the study: A few of the identified cytomegalovirus-associated TCR beta chains were confirmed in vitro to be specific for cytomegalovirus antigens. A later analysis reported that several top co-occurrence clusters appeared linked to parvovirus B19, influenza, CMV and Epstein-Barr virus. An earlier analysis of some 560 of the donors showed that most TCR beta V segments appeared in productive rearrangements either about 90% or about 30% of the time, which broadly matched IMGT annotations. According to a later analysis, most CMV-associated TCR beta chains appeared to be HLA-restricted, and the HLA associations seemed to be driven largely by CMV exposure. Correlated functional status among segregating V segments might reflect linkage disequilibrium, but an unknown experimental factor could not be ruled out. A later genetic analysis reported fewer N-insertions in productive TCRs among donors in an Asian-associated ancestry cluster than the roughly 700-donor mean. Most TCR sequences were observed very rarely across donors, whereas some public TCRs were present in many individuals. In a later analysis, around 17,000 TCR beta sequences were associated with specific HLA alleles at a false discovery rate of 0.05. A further reported finding was that TCR beta sequences accurately predicted the HLA-A and HLA-B alleles for most subjects in the first cohort. According to the authors, the approach could potentially be generalized to other disease states and immunological phenotypes. Strong co-occurrence of HLA alleles, especially DR and DQ, made assigning TCR associations to individual alleles difficult. Some IMGT-functional V segments, including TRBV6-2 and TRBV6-3, could not be distinguished by the 87-base-pair reads and were therefore excluded. A later analysis found that HLA-associated TCR beta chains were more clonally expanded and had lower generation probabilities than equally common non-associated chains. Because counts were too low, more than 15 rarely observed V segments, including chromosome 9 orphons, were excluded from the earlier analysis of 587 of the donors. V-gene and J-gene trimming of TCR beta chains was associated with a missense DCLRE1C variant in a later genetic analysis, and the association was replicated in an independent cohort. A total of about 180 TCR beta chains were listed by the study as associated with cytomegalovirus. The sequencing pipeline was judged likely to have produced a cluster of highly shared sequence variants as a technical artifact. In this cohort, only TCR beta chains were sequenced, and detectable features were limited by the absence of alpha or paired-chain data. HLA typing was unavailable for some donors at each locus, so association tests used only the typed subset. Cytomegalovirus status was reported to be diagnosed by the classifier with high specificity and sensitivity in both the original and validation cohorts. In a later analysis, the rate of TCR association differed among HLA loci, with DRB1 alleles having the most associated TCRs and HLA-C alleles having the fewest. Presence/absence analyses assumed roughly uniform sequencing depth across donors, an assumption that may not hold. CMV serostatus was the only immune exposure information available for the cohort.

The library was made by the immunoSEQ multiplex PCR assay. For the multiplex PCR, a mixture combining 60 forward primers for TCR Vbeta segments and 13 reverse primers for TCR Jbeta segments was used. The CDR3 region of rearranged TCR beta genes was amplified from genomic DNA with a multiplex PCR assay. Amplified TCR beta libraries were sequenced as 87-base-pair reads on the Illumina HiSeq System. Processing in the source paper ran as follows. In a later analysis, some 80 million unique TCR beta chains were counted across the approximately 640 repertoires, and around 11 million of these chains were shared by at least two donors. To remove PCR and sequencing errors, raw reads were error-corrected and collapsed into unique sequences using a nearest-neighbor algorithm that merged closely related sequences. Alignment of CDR3 sequences to IMGT reference sequences was used to assign V, D and J gene segments. Each retained sequence needed at least a six-nucleotide match to both a V gene segment and a J gene segment. Rearrangements were called productive when the CDR3 lacked stop codons and stayed in frame with V and J; all others were non-productive. CDR3 was defined according to IMGT convention as the region running from the second conserved V-encoded cysteine to the conserved J-encoded phenylalanine. The earlier analysis of roughly 590 of the donors excluded sequences that lacked an unambiguous match to a single V gene segment. An earlier analysis of about 590 of the donors classified V segments as functional when productive rearrangements were above 56.7% and as segregating when the standard deviation between donors was above 5%. A statistical classification framework was developed to diagnose cytomegalovirus status using the catalog of TCR beta chain sequences. V and J gene assignment, in a later analysis, came from comparing TCR nucleotide sequences with IMGT/GENE-DB human TR gene sequences. The TCRdist pipeline was used in a later analysis to assign CDR3 sequences and most-parsimonious VDJ recombination scenarios. In a later analysis, each TCR beta chain was defined by its CDR3 amino acid sequence together with its V-gene family, and reads lacking a unique V-gene family were excluded. As a way to deal with suspected cross-contamination and a sequencing artifact, a later analysis dropped 450 to 700 nucleotide sequences that were highly shared and had low generation probability. For each public chain, a later analysis derived a clonal expansion index from normalized ranks of inferred template counts within each repertoire. In a later analysis, generation probabilities were computed with a VDJ recombination model fitted to out-of-frame rearrangements, and the resulting probabilities were checked against IGoR. In a later analysis, TCR-TCR, TCR-HLA and TCR-CMV co-occurrence was scored with hypergeometric tests, and a repertoire-size bias correction was applied to TCR pairs. To estimate false discovery rates, a later analysis permuted the HLA or CMV assignments 20 times. In a later analysis, co-occurring TCRs were grouped using DBSCAN, and TCRdist sequence similarity was added for clustering within HLA-allele-positive subsets. Repertoires with fewer than 30,000 or more than 120,000 public chains were left out of co-occurrence clustering, as were several repertoires with anomalous nucleotide sharing. Drawn from immuneACCESS, this table holds only the in-frame rearrangements with V and J called that TCRdb kept. Clones are partly lost; checked studies trace under half to an unresolved V gene and leave the rest unexplained. V, J and clone size reflect that table, while D and trimming were determined from the DNA. The sample data list tens of thousands of clones, and just over 75% of these were observed just once. 5.5% to 7% of the sample is held by the ten biggest clonotypes.

CDR1 is given as MDHEN and CDR2 as SYDVKM, both from the germline V gene. Measured from the cysteine to the phenylalanine, the CDR3 is 16 residues long. Left in the record is the CDR3 DNA by itself, 48 bases read in frame from the first base. A distance of 13 bases separates the germline ends of V and J, which lose 7 bases and 0 bases respectively. On this clone: Its antigen is not yet known. Base qualities were left out, and no much larger clone turns up one base away.

The cohort was made up of roughly 670 healthy bone marrow donors. At the time of sampling, every cohort member was nominally healthy, though immune exposures that went unrecorded were likely present. The donor tested CMV seronegative, placing the donor among the roughly 400 seronegative members of the cohort. A peripheral blood sample was collected from each donor, and TCR beta sequencing was performed on peripheral blood mononuclear cells. Genomic DNA was extracted from the blood cell samples with the Qiagen DNeasy Blood Extraction Kit. The sequenced sample was PBMCs. This clonotype was sampled from a man aged 50 to 60 in good health and CMV-seronegative. Recombination linked TRBV28 to TRBJ1-6; the D gene assignment is ambiguous. The nucleotides read TGTGCCAGCACCAAGAGAGGTAGCTCCTATAATTCACCCCTCCACTTT. The translation is CASTKRGSSYNSPLHF.